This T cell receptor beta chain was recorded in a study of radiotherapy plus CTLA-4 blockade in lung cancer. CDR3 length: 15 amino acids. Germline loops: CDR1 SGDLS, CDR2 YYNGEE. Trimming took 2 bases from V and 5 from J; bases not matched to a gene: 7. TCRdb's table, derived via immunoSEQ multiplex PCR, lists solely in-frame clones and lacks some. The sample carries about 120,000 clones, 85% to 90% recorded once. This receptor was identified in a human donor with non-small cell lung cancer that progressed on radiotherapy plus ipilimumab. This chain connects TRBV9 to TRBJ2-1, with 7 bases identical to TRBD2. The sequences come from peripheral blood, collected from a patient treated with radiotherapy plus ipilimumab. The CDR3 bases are TGTGCCAGCAGCGTCCCAGCGGGGCCCCACAATGAGCAGTTCTTC. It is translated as CASSVPAGPHNEQFF.